This paragraph reports one TCR beta chain. Its antigen is as yet unknown. The sample is drawn from a study of tumor and adjacent non-tumor tissue in lung cancer. Notes on the study in general: Significantly higher TCR diversity was found in tumor than normal lung.

The template was RNA from unsorted bulk tissue. Between August and November 2014, newly diagnosed, chemotherapy-naive lung cancer patients underwent thoracic surgery in China. CDR3 length: 15 amino acids. The J segment lost 9 bases and the V segment lost 5 bases, leaving 8 bases of the junction unmatched. Looked up from germline, CDR1 is WSHSY and CDR2 is SAAADI. The library came from three nested PCR rounds adapted from ARM-PCR protocols. TCRdb recomputed calls from the multiplex PCR reads with MiXCR, one row per CDR3 protein. This table holds about 140,000 distinct CDR3 sequences, approximately 66% found once.

This clonotype was obtained from a man in his sixties with small cell lung cancer. The specimen sequenced was lung tumor tissue. This rearrangement joins TRBV10-2 to TRBJ2-1; TRBD2 agrees at 12 bases. CDR3 in DNA: TGCGCCAGCAGTCCTAGCGGGAGGGCCTTAGGTGAGCAGTTCTTC. It encodes CASSPSGRALGEQFF.